This T cell receptor beta chain was identified during a study of blood T cell repertoires in COVID-19. For the study at large: Spain, Italy and the United States supplied samples that represented acute and convalescent COVID-19. Sample material is recorded as cDNA or gDNA derived from T cells, B-cell-depleted T cells, or PBMCs.

Trimming cost V 0 bases and J 10 bases, with 8 bases left between them. The germline CDR1 and CDR2 sequences are SGHRS and YFSETQ. CDR3 length: 13 amino acids. Sequencing used immunoSEQ multiplex PCR; TCRdb keeps in-frame clones, though not all of them. The repertoire includes a few hundred thousand clones, about nine tenths of them detected once, and roughly 2.1% sits in the top ten. Sequenced input: peripheral blood. The origin of this receptor is a man between 18 and 35 years old with active or convalescent COVID-19. The gene calls are TRBV5-1 and TRBJ1-6; D unclear. The CDR3 sequence is CASSLDPGSPLHF. CDR3 sequence (DNA): TGCGCCAGCAGCTTGGATCCGGGATCACCCCTCCACTTT.